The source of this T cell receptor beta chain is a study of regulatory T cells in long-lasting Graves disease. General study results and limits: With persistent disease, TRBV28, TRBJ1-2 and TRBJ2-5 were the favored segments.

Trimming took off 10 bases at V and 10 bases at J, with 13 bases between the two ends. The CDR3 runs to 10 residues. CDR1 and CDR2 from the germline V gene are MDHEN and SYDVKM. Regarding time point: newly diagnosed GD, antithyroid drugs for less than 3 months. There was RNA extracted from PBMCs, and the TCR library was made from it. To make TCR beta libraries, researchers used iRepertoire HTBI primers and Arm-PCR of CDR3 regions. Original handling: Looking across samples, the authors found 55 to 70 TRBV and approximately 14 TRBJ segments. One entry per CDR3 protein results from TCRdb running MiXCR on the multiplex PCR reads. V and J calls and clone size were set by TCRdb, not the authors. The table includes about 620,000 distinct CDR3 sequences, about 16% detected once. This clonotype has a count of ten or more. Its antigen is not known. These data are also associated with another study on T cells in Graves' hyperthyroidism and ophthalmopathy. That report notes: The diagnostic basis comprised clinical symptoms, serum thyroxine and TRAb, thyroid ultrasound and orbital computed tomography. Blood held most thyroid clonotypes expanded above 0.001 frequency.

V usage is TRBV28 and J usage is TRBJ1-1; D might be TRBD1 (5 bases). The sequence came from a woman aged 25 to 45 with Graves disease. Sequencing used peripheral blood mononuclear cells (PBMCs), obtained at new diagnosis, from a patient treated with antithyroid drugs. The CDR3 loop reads CAIAGAPAFF. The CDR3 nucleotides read TGTGCCATCGCCGGGGCACCAGCTTTCTTT.